The T cell receptor (beta chain) described here comes from a study of blood T cells in healthy people across ages. Study conclusions and caveats: Naive and antigen-experienced cells could not be conclusively compared, given unsorted PBMCs. Diversity was higher, and naive CD4+ cells more numerous, in long-lived donors than in aged donors. There was a strong correlation between TCR beta diversity and naive T cell percentage.

This clonotype was seen a few times. Its antigen is not identified. Each donor had 9 to 10 milliliters of peripheral blood drawn. Trimming left V 1 base short and J 8 bases short, with 15 bases between. This CDR3 has 15 amino acids. Germline CDR1 reads SGHTA; CDR2 reads FQGNSA. A sample-barcoded 5' primer and a J-beta primer mix were used in a second PCR of roughly 7 to 11 cycles. TCRdb redid the calling of the 5' RACE reads with MiXCR, one entry per CDR3 protein. This table holds over 1,500,000 distinct CDR3 sequences, roughly 43% found once. The chain couples TRBV7-2 to TRBJ2-1; TRBD2 might be the D (6 bases). The sequencing sample was made of blood. The receptor was isolated from a human donor in good health. CDR3 bases: TGTGCCAGCAGCTTAGGGGCGACTAGTGTGGATGAGCAGTTCTTC. The encoded protein is CASSLGATSVDEQFF. Combining the CDR3 with reference TRBV7-2 and TRBJ2-1 gives the whole variable domain GAGVSQSPSNKVTEKGKDVELRCDPISGHTALYWYRQSLGQGLEFLIYFQGNSAPDKSGLPSDRFSAERTGGSVSTLTIQRTQQEDSAVYLCASSLGATSVDEQFFGPGTRLTVL.